A single sample gave rise to the 17 T cell receptor beta chains below, sequenced in a study of blood T cell repertoires in COVID-19. Libraries were prepared by immunoSEQ multiplex PCR; TCRdb keeps only in-frame clonotypes and omits some of them. The sample holds over 45,000 clones, roughly 85% seen once. Input material: peripheral blood. The receptors originated from a woman older than 75 with acute or convalescent COVID-19.

This clone was observed a single time. The chain recombines TRBV7-2 with TRBJ2-7; tentatively, D is TRBD1 (5 bases). The germline V gene has CDR1 SGHTA and CDR2 FQGNSA. The CDR3 spans 12 residues. V was shortened by 10 bases and J by 0 bases, with 10 bases between the two germline ends. CDR3 coding DNA: TGTGCCACTTCAGACAGCTCCTACGAGCAGTACTTC. Translation: CATSDSSYEQYF.

This sequence joins TRBV4-1 and TRBJ1-2; D is possibly TRBD1 (6 bases). V gave up 4 bases and J gave up 8 bases, with 23 bases separating them. This CDR3 is built from 16 residues. Germline values: CDR1 MGHRA, CDR2 YSYEKL. As DNA, the CDR3 is TGCGCCAGCAGCCTTCTACTCAGGGGAACCTTGGGAGGCTACACCTTC. Protein sequence: CASSLLLRGTLGGYTF.

This clone has more than one count but fewer than ten. The V gene is TRBV7-2, the J gene TRBJ1-5; D gene ambiguous. Trimming cost V 4 bases and J 0 bases, with 4 bases left between them. The CDR3 covers 13 residues. In germline, CDR1 is SGHTA, CDR2 FQGNSA. The CDR3 reads CASSSSSNQPQHF. Written as DNA, the CDR3 is TGTGCCAGCAGCTCCAGTAGCAATCAGCCCCAGCATTTT.

CDR3 amino acids: CATSPLKGLAGGNSYEQYF. Written as DNA, the CDR3 is TGTGCCACCAGCCCCCTCAAGGGGCTAGCGGGGGGGAACTCCTACGAGCAGTACTTC. This chain links TRBV15 with TRBJ2-7, with 12 bases that match TRBD2. V lost 5 bases and J lost 0; bases outside the gene matches: 14. Germline V gene data show CDR1 as LNHNV and CDR2 as YYDKDF (reference sequence). The CDR3 extends over 19 amino acids.

The V gene is TRBV13, the J gene TRBJ2-7; 11 bases are shared with TRBD1. V shed 5 bases and J 3 bases; nucleotides not matched to a gene: 6. The CDR3 is 15 amino acids. Germline loops: CDR1 PRHDT, CDR2 FYEKMQ (reference sequence). The CDR3 DNA reads TGTGCCAGCAGCCCGCGGACAGGGGGCTTCTACGAGCAGTACTTC. Its translation is CASSPRTGGFYEQYF.

With regard to this clone: This sample includes further DNA sequences coding for the same CDR3. The rearrangement uses TRBV19 and TRBJ1-2, with TRBD1 matching over 7 bases. Unmatched junction bases numbered 2, after V lost 3 bases and J lost 4 bases. The V gene's germline CDR1 is LNHDA and CDR2 SQIVND (reference sequence). The CDR3 sequence is 13 residues long. CDR3 sequence: CASSMPGGYGYTF. The CDR3 nucleotides are TGTGCCAGTAGTATGCCAGGGGGCTATGGCTACACCTTC.

This clone has only one observation. The chain couples TRBV30 to TRBJ2-3; TRBD2 agrees at 10 bases. The CDR3 sequence is 12 residues long. Germline V gene lookup returns CDR1 GTSNPN and CDR2 SVGIG (reference sequence). Trimming at V came to 7 bases and at J to 6 bases, leaving 4 bases not matched to a gene. This CDR3 is CASSGGADTQYF. CDR3 DNA: TGTGCCTCGAGCGGGGGGGCCGATACGCAGTATTTT. The full variable domain, its missing parts supplied by reference TRBV30 and TRBJ2-3, is SQTIHQWPATLVQPVGSPLSLECTVEGTSNPNLYWYRQAAGRGLQLLFYSVGIGQISSEVPQNLSASRPQDRQFILSSKKLLLSDSGFYLCASSGGADTQYFGPGTRLTVL.

CDR3 residues: CASSKGGSLAGGPETSTDTQYF. The DNA for the CDR3 is TGTGCCAGCAGCAAAGGAGGTTCTTTAGCGGGGGGGCCCGAAACTAGCACAGATACGCAGTATTTT. V gene TRBV21-1 combines with J gene TRBJ2-3; TRBD2, the table's D call, was not compared with the DNA. TRBV21-1 is listed as a pseudogene. The CDR3 has 22 amino acids.

The chain has TRBV5-1 and TRBJ2-1; the match to TRBD2 covers 11 bases. This CDR3 region has 14 residues. Per germline, CDR1 SGHRS and CDR2 YFSETQ. The junction had 0 bases not matched to a gene; V was cut back by 1 base and J by 6 bases. The CDR3 DNA reads TGCGCCAGCAGCTTGACTAGCGGGGGCAATGAGCAGTTCTTC. It codes for CASSLTSGGNEQFF.

The chain carries TRBV3-1 (or the pseudogene TRBV3-2) and TRBJ2-7; 8 bases match TRBD1. The J segment lost 7 bases and the V segment lost 1 base, leaving 0 bases of the junction unmatched. Germline V gene data show CDR1 as LGHDT and CDR2 as YNNKEL (reference sequence). CDR3 length: 12 residues. CDR3 loop: CASSQGTGEQYF. DNA of the CDR3: TGTGCCAGCAGCCAAGGGACAGGGGAGCAGTACTTC.

This sequence joins TRBV9 and TRBJ1-2; D is perhaps TRBD1 (5 bases). Trimming shortened V by 3 bases and J by 5 bases, and 8 bases separated the two germline ends. CDR1 is SGDLS, CDR2 YYNGEE, per germline. The CDR3 is 12 amino acids. Here the CDR3 DNA reads TGTGCCAGCAGCGCGGGGGGGTATGGCTACACCTTC. Encoded protein: CASSAGGYGYTF.

CDR3: CASSQDQGRGREKLFF. The CDR3 DNA is TGCGCCAGCAGCCAAGATCAGGGCAGGGGGAGGGAAAAACTGTTTTTT. The rearrangement joins TRBV4-1 to TRBJ1-4; the match to TRBD1 covers 7 bases. After removal of 0 bases from V and 8 bases from J, the junction contained 9 bases not matched to a gene. The germline V gene encodes CDR1 MGHRA and CDR2 YSYEKL. The CDR3 contains 16 residues.

The chain employs TRBV19 and TRBJ1-6; D is possibly TRBD1 (5 bases). The CDR3 spans 15 residues. Germline assignment: CDR1 LNHDA and CDR2 SQIVND (reference sequence). The V gene lost 5 bases and the J gene lost 7 bases, with 15 bases spanning the gap. DNA for the CDR3: TGTGCCAGTAGTGCCGACGGGGGGGGAAATTCACCCCTCCACTTT. The encoded protein is CASSADGGGNSPLHF.

The chain employs TRBV14 and TRBJ2-1; maybe TRBD2 (6 bases). V lost 0 bases and J 8 bases, leaving 23 bases between the germline ends. The length of the CDR3 is 18 residues. The germline gives CDR1 SGHDN, CDR2 FVKESK. CDR3 sequence: CASSQEGVTALGGDEQFF. DNA for the CDR3: TGTGCCAGCAGCCAAGAGGGGGTCACCGCCCTGGGAGGAGATGAGCAGTTCTTC.

CDR3 in amino acids: CASSPRDRGMNTEAFF. The CDR3 bases are TGTGCCAGTAGTCCCCGGGACAGGGGCATGAACACTGAAGCTTTCTTT. The genes are TRBV19 and TRBJ1-1; TRBD1 aligns across 10 bases. This CDR3 has 16 residues. V lost 5 bases, J lost 0 bases, and 6 bases stayed unmatched. The germline V gene encodes CDR1 LNHDA and CDR2 SQIVND (reference sequence).

As regards this clone: An end of the junction differs from the germline gene, which may be a read error. This chain connects TRBV2 to TRBJ1-1; 7 bases map to TRBD1. Germline loops: CDR1 SNHLY, CDR2 FYNNEI. CDR3 length: 13 amino acids. In DNA form, the CDR3 reads TGTGCCAGCAGTAGCCAGGGGGGAGGTGAAACTTTCTTT. Translation: CASSSQGGGETFF.

The CDR3 DNA reads TGTGCCAGCAGCGCCGGGACAATGAATCAGCCCCAGCATTTT. Protein product: CASSAGTMNQPQHF. The rearrangement links TRBV9 to TRBJ1-5, with D perhaps TRBD1 (6 bases). Trimming shortened V by 3 bases and J by 4 bases, and 11 bases separated the two germline ends. Germline V gene data show CDR1 as SGDLS and CDR2 as YYNGEE. This CDR3 is built from 14 residues.